The entry below describes one T cell receptor beta chain. Its antigen is still unknown. The data stem from a study of cytomegalovirus exposure and HLA in healthy donors. About the study: Genotyping showed 70% to 90% of fewer than 500 donors falling in the Caucasian-associated ancestry cluster.

Study-wide results and limits: The authors confirmed in vitro that three CMV-associated chains were specific for CMV antigens.

PCR primers comprised 60 Vbeta and 13 Jbeta primers. Method: immunoSEQ multiplex PCR; TCRdb's copy keeps in-frame clones and lacks some. The sample gives 90,000 or so clones, about two thirds of which show up once; about 16% is in the top ten. The V gene's germline CDR1 is SGHRS and CDR2 YFSETQ. V lost 0 bases and J 8 bases, leaving 12 bases between the germline ends. This CDR3 is built from 14 residues. The rearrangement joins TRBV5-1 to TRBJ1-3, with D perhaps matching TRBD1 (5 bases). Sequencing used PBMCs. This clonotype was sampled from a woman aged 50 to 65 in good health and CMV-seropositive. CDR3 in amino acids: CASSLEGREDTIYF. The CDR3 DNA reads TGCGCCAGCAGCTTGGAGGGCAGGGAGGACACCATATATTTT.